The clone carrying this TCR beta chain was seen a handful of times. What it binds is unknown. The source of the sample is a study of identical twins. Study observations and caveats: Twin pairs had excess sharing that was weaker in beta out-of-frame sequences.

TCRdb itself ran the 5' RACE reads through MiXCR, one entry per CDR3 protein. The table lists a few hundred thousand distinct CDR3 sequences, roughly 9.9% of them singletons. Trimming at V came to 4 bases and at J to 2 bases, leaving 16 bases not matched to a gene. CDR1 and CDR2 from the germline V gene are DFQATT and SNEGSKA (reference sequence). This CDR3 spans 17 amino acids. These data are also associated with another study on yellow fever vaccine responses in identical twins.

Specimen: PBMCs. This sequence originates from a woman under 30 in good health. The V call is TRBV20-1, the J call TRBJ2-7; TRBD2 matches at 8 bases. The CDR3 nucleotides read TGCAGTGCTAAATCTTTTGGCCCACTAGCGGCAGCCTACGAGCAGTACTTC. Its protein is CSAKSFGPLAAAYEQYF.